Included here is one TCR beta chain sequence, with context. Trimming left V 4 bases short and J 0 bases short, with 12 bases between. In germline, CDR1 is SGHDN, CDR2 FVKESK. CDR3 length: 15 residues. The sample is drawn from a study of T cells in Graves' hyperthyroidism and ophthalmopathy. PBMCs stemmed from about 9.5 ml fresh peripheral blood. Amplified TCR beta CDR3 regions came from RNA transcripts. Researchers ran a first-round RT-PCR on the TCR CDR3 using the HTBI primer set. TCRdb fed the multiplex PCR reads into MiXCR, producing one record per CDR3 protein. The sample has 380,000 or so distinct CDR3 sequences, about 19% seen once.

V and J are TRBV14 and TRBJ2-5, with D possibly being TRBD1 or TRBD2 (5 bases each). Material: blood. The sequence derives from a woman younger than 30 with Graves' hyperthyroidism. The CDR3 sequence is CASSRLGRYQETQYF. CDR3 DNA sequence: TGTGCCAGCAGCCGGCTGGGACGATACCAAGAGACCCAGTACTTC.